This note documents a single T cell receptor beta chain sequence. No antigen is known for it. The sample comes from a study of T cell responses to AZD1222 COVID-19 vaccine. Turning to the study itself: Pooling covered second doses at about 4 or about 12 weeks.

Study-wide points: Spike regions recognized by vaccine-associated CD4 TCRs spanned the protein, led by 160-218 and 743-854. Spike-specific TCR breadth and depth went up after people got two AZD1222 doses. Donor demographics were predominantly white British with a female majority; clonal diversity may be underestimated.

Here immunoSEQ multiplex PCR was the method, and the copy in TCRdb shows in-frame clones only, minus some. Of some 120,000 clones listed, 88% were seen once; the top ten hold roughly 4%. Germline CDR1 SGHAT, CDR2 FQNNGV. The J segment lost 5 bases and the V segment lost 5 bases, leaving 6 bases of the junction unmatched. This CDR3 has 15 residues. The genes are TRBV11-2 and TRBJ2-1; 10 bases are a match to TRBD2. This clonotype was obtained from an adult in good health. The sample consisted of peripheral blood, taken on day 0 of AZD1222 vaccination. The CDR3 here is CASSTPAGGDNEQFF. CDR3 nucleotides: TGTGCCAGCAGCACCCCAGCGGGAGGGGACAATGAGCAGTTCTTC.